Presented here are 21 T cell receptor beta chains from one specimen sequenced in a study of blood T cell repertoires in COVID-19 (dated by TCRdb to 2018 to 2021). Preparation of the library involved the immunoSEQ multiplex PCR assay. Drawn from immuneACCESS, this table holds only the in-frame rearrangements with V and J called that TCRdb kept. Clones are partly lost; checked studies trace under half to an unresolved V gene and leave the rest unexplained. The sample table holds some 220,000 clones, of which about 83% were seen once. About 1.3% of the sample lies in the top ten. Material: peripheral blood. The receptors were gathered from a woman in her 30s with COVID-19, enrolled during active disease.

The chain joins TRBV19 to TRBJ2-3; 7 bases match TRBD2. CDR3 length: 16 residues. Per the germline V gene, CDR1 is LNHDA and CDR2 is SQIVND (reference sequence). The V gene end was trimmed by 5 bases and the J gene end by 1 base; junction bases not matched to a gene: 9. CDR3 coding DNA: TGTGCCAGTAGTGATGGGGGGGGTATCGGCACAGATACGCAGTATTTT. Encoded protein: CASSDGGGIGTDTQYF.

The chain links TRBV30 to TRBJ2-7; 8 bases are shared with TRBD1. Germline V gene data show CDR1 as GTSNPN and CDR2 as SVGIG (reference sequence). The CDR3 is 11 residues long. V lost 8 bases to trimming and J lost 4 bases; unmatched junction nucleotides: 4. As DNA, the CDR3 is TGTGCCGGGAACAGGGGGTACGAGCAGTACTTC. This encodes CAGNRGYEQYF.

The CDR3 protein is CASSLDRVAEAFF. The CDR3, as DNA: TGTGCCAGTTCCCTGGACAGGGTGGCTGAAGCTTTCTTT. The chain carries TRBV19 and TRBJ1-1; TRBD1 matches 8 bases. Unmatched junction bases numbered 8, after V lost 8 bases and J lost 6 bases. Germline values: CDR1 LNHDA, CDR2 SQIVND (reference sequence). This CDR3 has 13 residues. Filled out from reference TRBV19 and TRBJ1-1, the complete variable domain reads DGGITQSPKYLFRKEGQNVTLSCEQNLNHDAMYWYRQDPGQGLRLIYYSQIVNDFQKGDIAEGYSVSREKKESFPLTVTSAQKNPTAFYLCASSLDRVAEAFFGQGTRLTVV.

This clone occurred a few times. The V gene is TRBV4-1, the J gene TRBJ1-1; a weak D match, TRBD1 (5 bases). The germline V gene has CDR1 MGHRA and CDR2 YSYEKL. Deletions cut 2 bases from V and 3 bases from J, with 19 bases between. The CDR3 has 17 amino acids. CDR3 nucleotides: TGCGCCAGCAGCCAATCGGGACTGAGTTTATTGGACACTGAAGCTTTCTTT. This sequence encodes CASSQSGLSLLDTEAFF.

The CDR3 is CASKGTGGLNEQFF. CDR3 coding DNA: TGCGCCAGCAAGGGGACAGGGGGATTAAATGAGCAGTTCTTC. The chain combines TRBV4-1 with TRBJ2-1, with TRBD1 matching over 11 bases. The germline V gene has CDR1 MGHRA and CDR2 YSYEKL. The CDR3 loop spans 14 amino acids. J lost 7 bases, V lost 7 bases, and 6 bases had no gene match.

The chain carries TRBV9 and TRBJ1-3; D uncertain. V was shortened by 0 bases and J by 3 bases, with 10 bases between the two germline ends. Germline V lookup: CDR1 SGDLS, CDR2 YYNGEE. There are 15 residues in the CDR3. The CDR3 DNA follows: TGTGCCAGCAGCGTAGCTGACAATATTGGAAACACCATATATTTT. This codes for CASSVADNIGNTIYF.

This chain uses TRBV5-6 with TRBJ2-6; 8 bases agree with TRBD1. The ends lost 2 bases at V and 4 bases at J; junction bases unmatched: 8. CDR1 SGHDT and CDR2 YYEEEE come from the germline V gene. The CDR3 covers 17 residues. The CDR3 loop reads CASSFRQGAPGANVLTF. CDR3 sequence (DNA): TGTGCCAGCAGCTTTCGGCAGGGGGCGCCGGGGGCCAACGTCCTGACTTTC. The full variable domain, in which reference TRBV5-6 and TRBJ2-6 provide the parts outside the CDR3, is DAGVTQSPTHLIKTRGQQVTLRCSPKSGHDTVSWYQQALGQGPQFIFQYYEEEERQRGNFPDRFSGHQFPNYSSELNVNALLLGDSALYLCASSFRQGAPGANVLTFGAGSRLTVL.

The chain uses TRBV4-3 and TRBJ1-2; 7 bases line up with TRBD1. Germline values: CDR1 LGHNA, CDR2 YSLEER. Trimming cost V 0 bases and J 3 bases; bases outside gene matches: 7. The CDR3 spans 16 residues. CDR3 DNA sequence: TGCGCCAGCAGCCAAGATCAAATGGGGACAGACTATGGCTACACCTTC. Amino acids: CASSQDQMGTDYGYTF.

This clone was observed once. The chain uses TRBV5-1 and TRBJ1-1, with 9 bases fitting TRBD1. The V segment lost 4 bases and the J segment 4 bases; nucleotides outside the gene matches: 8. Germline-derived CDR1 and CDR2 are SGHRS and YFSETQ. The CDR3 totals 15 residues. CDR3 residues: CASSNPQGAGTEAFF. CDR3 DNA sequence: TGCGCCAGCAGCAACCCACAGGGGGCGGGCACTGAAGCTTTCTTT.

V usage is TRBV3-1 (or the pseudogene TRBV3-2) and J usage is TRBJ1-6, with 7 bases matching TRBD1. The J segment lost 6 bases and the V segment lost 1 base, leaving 9 bases of the junction unmatched. The CDR3 has 17 amino acids. Germline CDR1 reads LGHDT; CDR2 reads YNNKEL (reference sequence). The DNA for the CDR3 is TGTGCCAGCAGCCAAGCGGGCAGGGGGTCGATTAATTCACCCCTCCACTTT. Protein sequence: CASSQAGRGSINSPLHF.

This clone was observed a handful of times. The chain has TRBV5-6 and TRBJ1-2; 9 bases line up with TRBD1. From germline, CDR1 is SGHDT and CDR2 YYEEEE. The CDR3 has 16 amino acids. The trim removed 3 bases at V and 7 bases at J, leaving 13 bases unmatched. Here the CDR3 DNA reads TGTGCCAGCAGCTCTAGACTCGGGACAGGGCGCAGTGGCTACACCTTC. Translating gives CASSSRLGTGRSGYTF.

V is TRBV4-1 and J is TRBJ1-1; D may be TRBD1 (5 bases). The CDR3 is 14 residues long. Germline CDR1 and CDR2: MGHRA and YSYEKL. The V gene lost 4 bases and the J gene lost 1 base, with 10 bases spanning the gap. The CDR3 DNA follows: TGCGCCAGCAGCCTCCCGGGGGAGAACACTGAAGCTTTCTTT. Encoded protein: CASSLPGENTEAFF.

In DNA, the CDR3 is TGCGCCAGCAGCCAAGATCCCAGGATCATCGCCAATGAAAAACTGTTTTTT. The encoded protein is CASSQDPRIIANEKLFF. V and J are TRBV4-3 and TRBJ1-4; D is unresolved. The CDR3 spans 17 residues. Germline V CDR1 and CDR2: LGHNA, YSLEER. Trimming removed 0 bases from V and 5 bases from J, with 16 bases in between.

The V and J genes are TRBV12-3 or TRBV12-4 and TRBJ1-2, with 9 bases that match TRBD1. The trim removed 6 bases at V and 6 bases at J, leaving 5 bases unmatched. This CDR3 is built from 13 residues. CDR3 in amino acids: CASRSTGGHGYTF. The CDR3 DNA reads TGTGCCAGCAGGAGCACAGGGGGCCATGGCTACACCTTC.

This chain connects TRBV7-8 to TRBJ2-3; 7 bases fit TRBD1. The CDR3 covers 16 residues. The V gene end was trimmed by 1 base and the J gene end by 3 bases; junction bases not matched to a gene: 7. Germline lookup yields CDR1 SGHVS and CDR2 FQNEAQ. CDR3 protein: CASSLGGGLRTDTQYF. The CDR3 DNA sequence: TGTGCCAGCAGCTTAGGAGGGGGCCTAAGGACAGATACGCAGTATTTT.

The V gene is TRBV28, the J gene TRBJ1-2, with D possibly being TRBD1 (6 bases). Trimming cost V 1 base and J 5 bases, with 14 bases left between them. CDR1 MDHEN and CDR2 SYDVKM come from the germline V gene. This CDR3 is built from 15 residues. For the CDR3, the DNA is TGTGCCAGCAGTTTATTAGAAACAGGGCGGTATGGCTACACCTTC. Its protein is CASSLLETGRYGYTF.

This chain links TRBV6-2 or TRBV6-3 with TRBJ1-5; 7 bases match TRBD1. With 5 bases clipped from V and 4 bases from J, the junction kept 5 bases outside the gene matches. This CDR3 comprises 14 residues. Germline CDR1 MNHEY, CDR2 SVGEGT. CDR3 sequence: CASSTGTENQPQHF. Here the CDR3 DNA reads TGTGCCAGCAGTACCGGGACAGAGAATCAGCCCCAGCATTTT.

This clone was seen a single time. The chain joins TRBV13 to TRBJ2-7, with 9 bases fitting TRBD1. J was trimmed by 6 bases and V by 2 bases; bases with no gene match: 14. CDR1 is PRHDT, CDR2 FYEKMQ, per germline (reference sequence). There are 17 residues in the CDR3. Written as DNA, the CDR3 is TGTGCCAGCAGCTTACGGTATCGGGACAGGGTCCGGAGCGAGCAGTACTTC. Translation gives CASSLRYRDRVRSEQYF.

The chain joins TRBV30 to TRBJ1-2; a weak D match, TRBD1 (5 bases). Trimming removed 4 bases at V and 0 bases at J, with 9 bases between. Germline V CDR1 and CDR2: GTSNPN, SVGIG (reference sequence). The CDR3 totals 13 residues. CDR3 bases: TGTGCCTGGACGGCAGGGACTAACTATGGCTACACCTTC. This translates into CAWTAGTNYGYTF.

The chain couples TRBV30 to TRBJ1-1; D is undetermined. V gave up 0 bases and J gave up 1 base, with 6 bases separating them. This CDR3 is built from 13 residues. CDR1 and CDR2 (germline): GTSNPN, SVGIG (reference sequence). For the CDR3, the DNA is TGTGCCTGGAGTGTACGGGAGAACACTGAAGCTTTCTTT. This gives the protein CAWSVRENTEAFF.

This chain connects TRBV14 to TRBJ1-3; 9 bases are a match to TRBD1. The V gene end was trimmed by 3 bases and the J gene end by 3 bases; junction bases not matched to a gene: 9. This CDR3 has 17 amino acids. Germline V gene sequence: CDR1 SGHDN, CDR2 FVKESK. CDR3 nucleotide sequence: TGTGCCAGCAGCCACTACAGGGGGCGTCCGTTTGGAAACACCATATATTTT. This encodes CASSHYRGRPFGNTIYF.